This T cell receptor (beta chain) derives from a study of cytomegalovirus exposure and HLA in healthy donors. Study-wide results and caveats: Cytomegalovirus-associated status was assigned to about 170 TCR beta chains. In the approximately 120 validation repertoires, a later analysis found that first-cohort TCR clusters tended to co-occur. It was reported that the classifier diagnosed cytomegalovirus status with high specificity and sensitivity in both the original and validation cohorts. While the bulk of TCR sequences proved rare, some public TCRs turned up in many donors.

As to this clone: Its antigen remains unknown.

This table comes from immunoSEQ multiplex PCR, and its TCRdb copy is limited to in-frame clones, with some not included. The table lists some 220,000 clones, around nine tenths of them singletons. Germline V CDR1 and CDR2: MNHEY, SVGAGI. The V gene end was trimmed by 6 bases and the J gene end by 4 bases; junction bases not matched to a gene: 4. The CDR3 sequence is 14 residues long. The sample was PBMCs. V is TRBV6-5 and J is TRBJ1-3; 9 bases map to TRBD1. The TCR comes from a woman between 18 and 29 years old in good health and CMV-seronegative. The CDR3 sequence: CASRLGQGGNTIYF. The DNA of the CDR3 is TGTGCCAGCAGGTTGGGACAGGGCGGAAACACCATATATTTT.